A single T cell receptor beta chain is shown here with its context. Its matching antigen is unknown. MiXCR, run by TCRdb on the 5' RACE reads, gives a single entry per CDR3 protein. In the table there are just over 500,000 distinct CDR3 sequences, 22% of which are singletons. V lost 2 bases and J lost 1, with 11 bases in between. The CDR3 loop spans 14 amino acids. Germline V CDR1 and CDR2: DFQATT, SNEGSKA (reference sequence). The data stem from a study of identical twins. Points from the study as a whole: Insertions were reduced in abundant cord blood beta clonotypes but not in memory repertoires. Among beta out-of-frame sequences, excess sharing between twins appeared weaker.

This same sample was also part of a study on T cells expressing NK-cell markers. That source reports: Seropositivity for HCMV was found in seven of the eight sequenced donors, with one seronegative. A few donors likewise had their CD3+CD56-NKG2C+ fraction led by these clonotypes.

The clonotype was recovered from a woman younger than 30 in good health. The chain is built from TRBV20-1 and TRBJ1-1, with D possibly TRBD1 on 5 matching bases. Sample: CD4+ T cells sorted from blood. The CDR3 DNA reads TGCAGTGCTAGACCACATGGGGGGAACACTGAAGCTTTCTTT. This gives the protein CSARPHGGNTEAFF.